This TCR beta chain was documented in a study of blood T cell repertoires in COVID-19 (TCRdb year 2020). With regard to the full study: The collaborator samples originated in the United States, Italy and Spain and spanned the acute and convalescent phases of COVID-19. The samples were drawn from the first 160 participants of the ongoing ImmuneRACE study and from 1,254 subjects provided by 6 global collaborators. Nearly every sample came with metadata listing a de-identified subject ID, COVID-19 status, age in years and sex. Subjects who had been exposed to COVID-19, were actively infected with it, or had recovered from it provided the deeply sampled blood TCRbeta repertoires that made up the dataset. HLA class I and class II types, where available, came from metadata supplied by the sample provider rather than from assay-based typing. The prospective study material was composed of cDNA or gDNA derived from T cells, B-cell-depleted T cells, or PBMCs. The repertoires were released in a freely available public database meant as a resource for research on the immune response to SARS-CoV-2. What the work shows at the level of the full study, not this receptor alone: How much clinical and demographic metadata was included differed by source and by participant, and the metadata was provided uncurated.

TCRbeta CDR3 regions were amplified from genomic DNA by means of the immunoSEQ Assay, a bias-controlled multiplex PCR. The original methods were these. The number of nucleated cells in each sample was estimated by amplification of reference gene primers within the assay. To quantify the absolute abundance of each unique TCRbeta CDR3 rearrangement, sequence reads were collapsed and filtered. For each sample, productive Simpson clonality was calculated as the square root of Simpson's diversity index over productive rearrangements. The immuneACCESS repertoire file appears here via TCRdb, limited to in-frame rearrangements. These files lack a portion of the clones; in checked studies, under half of the deficit traces to unresolved V genes, and the cause of the others is not known. D and trimming were read from the DNA, whereas the V and J calls and clone size are those reported in that table. Across this sample there are 150,000 to 200,000 clones, with about four fifths seen only once. About 14% of the sample is taken by the ten largest.

Each collaborating institution followed its own protocols to collect whole blood in K2EDTA tubes. For TCRbeta analysis, collaborators shipped samples as frozen whole blood, isolated PBMCs, or DNA extracted from either of those sample types. The germline V gene provides CDR1 SQVTM and CDR2 ANQGSEA. From the cysteine through the phenylalanine, the CDR3 covers 12 amino acids. Only CDR3 DNA remains: 36 bases, in frame from the first base. V drops 7 bases and J drops 2 bases, leaving 11 bases in between. With respect to this clone: The antigen it binds to is not known. The record has no base qualities; no much larger clone is one base away.

The receptor was isolated from a woman older than 75 with acute or convalescent COVID-19. The chain links TRBV29-1 with TRBJ2-5, with TRBD1 as a weak D call on 5 bases. The source material was peripheral blood. The CDR3 loop reads CSGQKGQETQYF. The DNA reads as follows: TGCAGCGGGCAGAAGGGGCAAGAGACCCAGTACTTC.